The next 25 T cell receptor beta chains were all read from a single sample in a study of cytomegalovirus exposure and HLA in healthy donors (dated by TCRdb to 2015 to 2018). Library generation was performed with the immunoSEQ multiplex PCR assay. For the multiplex PCR, a mixture combining 60 forward primers for TCR Vbeta segments and 13 reverse primers for TCR Jbeta segments was used. Drawn from immuneACCESS, this table holds only the in-frame rearrangements with V and J called that TCRdb kept. Clones are partly lost; checked studies trace under half to an unresolved V gene and leave the rest unexplained. This sample comprises about 120,000 clones, 80% to 85% of them detected only once. About 2.4% of the sample lies in the top ten. The sample comprised PBMCs. All receptors come from a woman aged 35 to 49 in good health and CMV-seronegative.

The rearrangement joins TRBV5-1 to TRBJ1-4; 9 nucleotides agree with TRBD1. CDR3 length equals 15 residues. Germline V lookup: CDR1 SGHRS, CDR2 YFSETQ. Trimming removed 2 bases from V and 3 bases from J; junction bases left unmatched: 2. CDR3 nucleotide sequence: TGCGCCAGCAGCTTAAACAGGGGGCCTAATGAAAAACTGTTTTTT. Protein sequence: CASSLNRGPNEKLFF. The entire variable domain, with the rest obtained from reference TRBV5-1 and TRBJ1-4, is as follows: KAGVTQTPRYLIKTRGQQVTLSCSPISGHRSVSWYQQTPGQGLQFLFEYFSETQRNKGNFPGRFSGRQFSNSRSEMNVSTLELGDSALYLCASSLNRGPNEKLFFGSGTQLSVL.

This clone is a singleton in its sample. The chain joins TRBV7-8 to TRBJ1-3; D is uncertain. There are 13 residues in the CDR3. Trimming cost V 4 bases and J 4 bases, with 8 bases left between them. Germline-derived CDR1 and CDR2 are SGHVS and FQNEAQ. The CDR3 reads CASSSPLGNTIYF. The CDR3 DNA reads as TGTGCCAGCAGCTCCCCCTTAGGAAACACCATATATTTT.

The chain joins TRBV2 to TRBJ1-1, with D unresolved. Trimming removed 3 bases at V and 5 bases at J, with 10 bases between. Germline V gene lookup returns CDR1 SNHLY and CDR2 FYNNEI. This CDR3 spans 13 amino acids. CDR3 protein: CASSEPGRTEAFF. The CDR3 coding sequence is TGTGCCAGCAGTGAGCCGGGTCGGACTGAAGCTTTCTTT.

The chain employs TRBV4-2 and TRBJ1-4; TRBD1 is a possible D gene (5 bases). CDR1 is LGHNA, CDR2 YNFKEQ, per germline. The V end was cut by 1 base, the J end by 4 bases, with 10 bases between. The CDR3 covers 15 residues. CDR3 residues: CASSQVDSFNEKLFF. CDR3 bases: TGTGCCAGCAGCCAAGTAGACAGTTTTAATGAAAAACTGTTTTTT.

The gene calls are TRBV14 and TRBJ2-7, with 9 bases matching TRBD2. The trim removed 4 bases at V and 6 bases at J, leaving 7 bases unmatched. The CDR3 has 14 residues. Germline CDR1 is SGHDN and CDR2 is FVKESK. DNA for the CDR3: TGTGCCAGCAGCCTAGCGGGAGATTCGGGCGAGCAGTACTTC. Its translation is CASSLAGDSGEQYF.

The CDR3, as DNA: TGTGCCAGCACGCGGGGTCCGGGTAATGAAAAACTGTTTTTT. Encoded protein: CASTRGPGNEKLFF. The V call is TRBV6-1, the J call TRBJ1-4; D unresolved. V was clipped by 7 bases and J by 4 bases, with 13 bases between them. CDR3 length: 14 amino acids. Germline CDR1 reads MNHNS; CDR2 reads SASEGT.

The chain uses TRBV6-1 and TRBJ2-3, with a possible D match to TRBD1 (6 bases). Deletions cut 6 bases from V and 0 bases from J, with 13 bases between. The CDR3 covers 15 residues. Germline V gives CDR1 MNHNS, CDR2 SASEGT. The CDR3: CASRAQGSSTDTQYF. DNA of the CDR3: TGTGCCAGCAGGGCACAGGGTTCTAGCACAGATACGCAGTATTTT.

This clone came up a few times. The CDR3 loop reads CASRTPADGYTF. CDR3 in DNA: TGTGCCAGCAGGACCCCCGCGGATGGCTACACCTTC. The V and J genes are TRBV6-1 and TRBJ1-2; the D is unclear. This CDR3 spans 12 amino acids. Trimming cost V 6 bases and J 6 bases, with 11 bases left between them. From germline, CDR1 is MNHNS and CDR2 SASEGT.

The chain uses TRBV5-6 and TRBJ2-7; possibly TRBD1 for D (6 bases). CDR3 length: 12 residues. The germline V gene encodes CDR1 SGHDT and CDR2 YYEEEE. The V end was cut by 3 bases, the J end by 5 bases, with 9 bases between. This CDR3 is CASSWTENEQYF. The DNA of the CDR3 is TGTGCCAGCAGCTGGACAGAAAACGAGCAGTACTTC.

This clone was seen a single time. The chain recombines TRBV6-1 with TRBJ1-2; perhaps TRBD1 as D (6 bases). The CDR3 is 15 amino acids. Germline V gene data show CDR1 as MNHNS and CDR2 as SASEGT. The V end lost 5 bases, the J end lost 2 bases, and 15 bases lay between the germline ends. The CDR3 coding sequence is TGTGCCAGCAGTTTGGACAGAAATGGGAACTATGGCTACACCTTC. It codes for CASSLDRNGNYGYTF.

V and J are TRBV6-1 and TRBJ2-2; TRBD1 aligns across 7 bases. CDR1 is MNHNS and CDR2 is SASEGT in the germline V gene. V was clipped by 6 bases and J by 4 bases; unmatched bases: 5. The CDR3 is 14 residues long. The CDR3 nucleotides read TGTGCCAGCAGAGAGGCAGGGGGCACCGGGGAGCTGTTTTTT. Protein product: CASREAGGTGELFF.

The gene calls are TRBV6-5 and TRBJ2-4; tentative D call: TRBD2 (6 bases). The CDR3 extends over 14 amino acids. Per germline, CDR1 MNHEY and CDR2 SVGAGI. Trimming pared 4 bases from V and 2 bases from J, leaving 9 bases between. The CDR3 nucleotides read TGTGCCAGCAGTTTAGGAGGGTCCAAAAACATTCAGTACTTC. Amino acid sequence: CASSLGGSKNIQYF.

This clone has just a few counts. The V call is TRBV5-1, the J call TRBJ1-1, with D possibly being TRBD1 (5 bases). Per the germline V gene, CDR1 is SGHRS and CDR2 is YFSETQ. This CDR3 spans 16 amino acids. Between the trimmed V and J ends, which lost 3 bases and 2 bases, there was a span of 17 bases. CDR3 sequence: CASSSSLSRGNTEAFF. Here the CDR3 DNA reads TGCGCCAGCAGCTCCTCCTTGAGTAGGGGTAACACTGAAGCTTTCTTT.

The table lists this clone with a count of one. V and J are TRBV27 and TRBJ2-1; no firm D call. Germline loops: CDR1 MNHEY, CDR2 SMNVEV (reference sequence). The V gene lost 5 bases and the J gene lost 5 bases, with 4 bases spanning the gap. The CDR3 has 11 residues. The CDR3 protein is CASSRNNEQFF. In nucleotides, the CDR3 is TGTGCCAGCAGTCGTAACAATGAGCAGTTCTTC.

CDR3 region: CASTRFPSSYEQYF. CDR3 nucleotide sequence: TGTGCCAGCACCCGATTCCCGAGCTCCTACGAGCAGTACTTC. The rearrangement joins TRBV6-1 to TRBJ2-7; the D is unclear. Germline values: CDR1 MNHNS, CDR2 SASEGT. The V and J ends lost 7 bases and 0 bases respectively, with 13 bases between them. The CDR3 length is 14 residues.

This chain connects TRBV6-5 to TRBJ2-7; a possible D gene is TRBD2 (5 bases). CDR1 and CDR2 from the germline V gene are MNHEY and SVGAGI. CDR3 size: 15 residues. Between the trimmed V and J ends, which lost 4 bases and 0 bases, there was a span of 13 bases. The CDR3 sequence is CASSSLRRSSYEQYF. The CDR3, as DNA: TGTGCCAGCAGTTCCCTCAGGAGGAGCTCCTACGAGCAGTACTTC.

The chain recombines TRBV27 with TRBJ1-3, with D uncertain. CDR3 length: 21 amino acids. Germline lookup yields CDR1 MNHEY and CDR2 SMNVEV (reference sequence). The ends were cut back, 2 bases at V and 0 bases at J, with 26 bases in the middle. CDR3 in DNA: TGTGCCAGCAGTTTACCCGCAAACTCCGCAGGACGGGAGAGCTCTGGAAACACCATATATTTT. Translation gives CASSLPANSAGRESSGNTIYF.

J is TRBJ2-5 and V is TRBV5-1; TRBD2 might be the D (6 bases). Trimming took 0 bases from V and 5 from J, leaving 11 bases between them. CDR1 is SGHRS and CDR2 is YFSETQ in the germline V gene. The CDR3 extends over 14 amino acids. Here the CDR3 reads CASSLEQEGETQYF. CDR3 coding DNA: TGCGCCAGCAGCTTGGAGCAGGAGGGGGAGACCCAGTACTTC.

The chain couples TRBV5-1 to TRBJ2-7; 11 positions agree with TRBD1. Germline assignment: CDR1 SGHRS and CDR2 YFSETQ. The CDR3 is 15 amino acids. Losses at the gene ends were 2 bases for V and 7 bases for J; bases not matched to a gene: 8. CDR3: CASSFEGQGAREQYF. The CDR3 DNA reads TGCGCCAGCAGCTTCGAAGGACAGGGGGCTCGTGAGCAGTACTTC.

The gene calls are TRBV5-1 and TRBJ2-5; 9 bases map to TRBD1. The better agreement between TRBJ2-7 and the DNA end casts doubt on the J call. The germline V gene encodes CDR1 SGHRS and CDR2 YFSETQ. The CDR3 spans 15 residues. This CDR3 reads CASSSTGTGSYEQYF. CDR3 DNA sequence: TGCGCCAGCAGCTCCACCGGGACAGGGAGCTACGAGCAGTACTTC.

V is TRBV2 and J is TRBJ1-2; TRBD1 might be the D (5 bases). The CDR3 contains 14 residues. Germline V CDR1 and CDR2: SNHLY, FYNNEI. V was clipped by 10 bases and J by 1 base, with 16 bases between them. The CDR3 bases are TGTGCCATCGGGGGGACCGCCTTTAACTATGGCTACACCTTC. This codes for CAIGGTAFNYGYTF.

J is TRBJ2-1 and V is TRBV6-6; a possible D gene is TRBD2 (5 bases). V shed 7 bases and J shed 0 bases, with 16 bases lying between them. There are 16 residues in the CDR3. The germline gives CDR1 MNHNY, CDR2 SVGAGI (reference sequence). CDR3 region: CASTPRSSNSYNEQFF. As DNA, the CDR3 is TGTGCCAGCACCCCACGTTCTAGCAACTCCTACAATGAGCAGTTCTTC.

The J gene is TRBJ1-2, the V gene TRBV11-2; possible D gene TRBD1, 5 bases. In germline, CDR1 is SGHAT, CDR2 FQNNGV. This CDR3 contains 13 residues. Trimming removed 3 bases from V and 2 bases from J, with 7 bases in between. The CDR3 protein is CASSFGGNYGYTF. The CDR3 bases are TGTGCCAGCAGCTTCGGGGGGAACTATGGCTACACCTTC.

V is TRBV12-5 and J is TRBJ1-5; 7 nucleotides agree with TRBD1. This CDR3 comprises 15 residues. Germline V gene data show CDR1 as LGHNT and CDR2 as FRNRAP. Trimming removed 6 bases from V and 1 base from J; junction bases left unmatched: 6. CDR3 sequence (DNA): TGTGCTAGTGGCCTCGACAGGGACAGCAATCAGCCCCAGCATTTT. Translation gives CASGLDRDSNQPQHF.

The CDR3 sequence is CASSLGVGTTLWAFF. Here the CDR3 DNA reads TGTGCCAGCAGCTTAGGCGTTGGCACTACCCTTTGGGCTTTCTTT. The genes are TRBV7-9 and TRBJ1-1; D remains ambiguous. Germline CDR1 reads SEHNR; CDR2 reads FQNEAQ (reference sequence). The CDR3 length is 15 residues. With 1 base removed from V and 11 bases from J, the gap between germline ends came to 20 bases.